Shown below are 2 T cell receptor beta chains from a single sample sequenced in a study of cytomegalovirus exposure and HLA in healthy donors. PCR used 60 Vbeta primers and 13 Jbeta primers. Libraries were prepared by immunoSEQ multiplex PCR; TCRdb keeps only in-frame clonotypes and omits some of them. The table lists some 150,000 clones, roughly 76% of them singletons. Source material: PBMCs. All receptors derive from a woman in her forties or fifties in good health and CMV-seronegative.

The CDR3 nucleotides read TGTGCCAGCAGCCAGCCGACAGGAGACCACTATGGCTACACCTTC. Protein product: CASSQPTGDHYGYTF. This chain uses TRBV4-2 with TRBJ1-2; D is possibly TRBD1 (6 bases). The CDR3 has 15 amino acids. Germline CDR1 is LGHNA and CDR2 is YNFKEQ. V shed 3 bases and J shed 3 bases, with 14 bases lying between them.

V is TRBV13 and J is TRBJ2-7; tentative D call: TRBD1 (6 bases). Trimming pared 6 bases from V and 2 bases from J, leaving 11 bases between. The CDR3 has 13 amino acids. Germline CDR1 is PRHDT and CDR2 is FYEKMQ (reference sequence). The CDR3 region has the DNA TGTGCCAGCAGGCGGACAGAGACCTACGAGCAGTACTTC. This gives the protein CASRRTETYEQYF.